The 26 T cell receptor beta chains below come from one sample, sequenced in a study of regulatory T cells in long-lasting Graves disease. According to the study, TCR beta libraries were built with iRepertoire HTBI primers and CDR3-region Arm-PCR. From the multiplex PCR reads, TCRdb called clonotypes with MiXCR, one entry per CDR3 protein. Among almost 450,000 distinct CDR3 sequences listed, over 15% were seen once. As to time point: newly diagnosed GD, antithyroid drugs for less than 3 months. PBMCs provided the RNA from which the TCR library was made. The same sample was also studied in work on T cells in Graves' hyperthyroidism and ophthalmopathy.

Sequenced material: peripheral blood mononuclear cells (PBMCs), taken at new diagnosis, from a patient treated with antithyroid drugs. These receptors were obtained from a woman between 25 and 40 years old with Graves disease.

This clonotype was picked up a small number of times. V usage is TRBV3-1 and J usage is TRBJ2-1; D is perhaps TRBD1 or TRBD2 (5 bases each). From germline, CDR1 is LGHDT and CDR2 YNNKEL (reference sequence). With 3 bases removed from V and 6 bases from J, the gap between germline ends came to 18 bases. There are 16 residues in the CDR3. This CDR3 reads CASSQGRETRGNEQFF. CDR3 in DNA: TGTGCCAGCAGCCAGGGACGCGAGACTCGGGGCAATGAGCAGTTCTTC.

This clonotype was seen repeatedly, ten times or more. J is TRBJ2-2 and V is TRBV2, with 10 positions matching TRBD2. V trimming: 3 bases; J trimming: 5 bases; junction bases outside the gene matches: 6. Germline CDR1 SNHLY, CDR2 FYNNEI. This CDR3 contains 16 residues. The CDR3 protein is CASSDGTSESTGELFF. The CDR3 nucleotides are TGTGCCAGCAGTGACGGGACTAGCGAGAGTACCGGGGAGCTGTTTTTT. Variable domain in full (rest from reference TRBV2 and TRBJ2-2): EPEVTQTPSHQVTQMGQEVILRCVPISNHLYFYWYRQILGQKVEFLVSFYNNEISEKSEIFDDQFSVERPDGSNFTLKIRSTKLEDSAMYFCASSDGTSESTGELFFGEGSRLTVL.

This clonotype was seen more than once but under ten times. This chain connects TRBV29-1 to TRBJ1-2; a possible D gene is TRBD1 (5 bases). The CDR3 spans 13 residues. The V end was cut by 6 bases, the J end by 8 bases, with 19 bases between. CDR1 is SQVTM, CDR2 ANQGSEA, per germline. CDR3 in DNA: TGCAGCGTCGGGGGGGGGGACGGTCGCGGCTACACCTTC. Amino acid sequence: CSVGGGDGRGYTF.

V is TRBV3-1 and J is TRBJ2-5, with TRBD2 matching over 10 bases. CDR3 length: 15 amino acids. The germline CDR1 and CDR2 sequences are LGHDT and YNNKEL (reference sequence). Unmatched junction bases numbered 7, after V lost 2 bases and J lost 7 bases. The CDR3 bases are TGTGCCAGCAGCCAAAGTCTAGCGGGAGAGGGGACCCAGTACTTC. It is translated as CASSQSLAGEGTQYF.

This clonotype has more than one count but fewer than ten. The rearrangement joins TRBV3-1 to TRBJ2-7, with 9 bases that match TRBD2. Looked up from germline, CDR1 is LGHDT and CDR2 is YNNKEL (reference sequence). The CDR3 has 16 amino acids. The V segment lost 7 bases and the J segment 3 bases; nucleotides outside the gene matches: 13. The CDR3 nucleotides read TGTGCCAGCAACCACATGAGACTAGCGGCCCTCTACGAGCAGTACTTC. This translates into CASNHMRLAALYEQYF.

This clonotype showed up many times. This sequence joins TRBV7-8 and TRBJ1-3, with 8 bases identical to TRBD1. J was trimmed by 0 bases and V by 5 bases; bases with no gene match: 9. The CDR3 runs to 17 residues. Per the germline V gene, CDR1 is SGHVS and CDR2 is FQNEAQ. The CDR3 here is CASSPRQGIVSGNTIYF. CDR3 DNA: TGTGCCAGCAGCCCTAGACAGGGGATAGTCTCTGGAAACACCATATATTTT.

This clonotype was detected ten times or more. Its ends do not fully match the called genes, so a read error is possible. The chain is built from TRBV5-1 and TRBJ2-7; D possibly corresponds to TRBD1 (5 bases). The CDR3 extends over 14 amino acids. Germline V gene data show CDR1 as SGHRS and CDR2 as YFSETQ. CDR3 in DNA: TGTGCCAGCAGCTTGGAGCCAGGGTTGTACGAGCAGTACTTC. This gives the protein CASSLEPGLYEQYF.

This chain links TRBV7-2 with TRBJ1-1; D not certain. V lost 5 bases to trimming and J lost 3 bases, with 7 bases between them. The germline V gene has CDR1 SGHTA and CDR2 FQGNSA. This CDR3 contains 12 residues. CDR3 nucleotide sequence: TGTGCCAGCAGCCCCCCTCACACTGAAGCTTTCTTT. Its protein is CASSPPHTEAFF.

The chain joins TRBV7-9 to TRBJ2-7; 10 bases match TRBD2. Germline trimming cut 11 bases from V and 5 bases from J; bases unmatched to any gene: 9. Germline V gives CDR1 SEHNR, CDR2 FQNEAQ (reference sequence). CDR3 length equals 13 residues. CDR3 residues: CAVSPSGRHEQYF. The CDR3 nucleotides read TGTGCCGTTTCCCCTAGCGGGAGACACGAGCAGTACTTC. Complete variable domain (other parts from reference TRBV7-9 and TRBJ2-7): DTGVSQNPRHKITKRGQNVTFRCDPISEHNRLYWYRQTLGQGPEFLTYFQNEAQLEKSRLLSDRFSAERPKGSFSTLEIQRTEQGDSAMYLCAVSPSGRHEQYFGPGTRLTVT.

This clonotype came up many times. The J gene is TRBJ2-1, the V gene TRBV2; D not resolved. The CDR3 spans 13 residues. Germline assignment: CDR1 SNHLY and CDR2 FYNNEI. V was shortened by 6 bases and J by 8 bases, with 14 bases between the two germline ends. This CDR3 reads CASRGDRSYEQFF. Here the CDR3 DNA reads TGTGCCAGCAGGGGCGACCGTTCGTATGAGCAGTTCTTC. The entire variable domain, with the rest obtained from reference TRBV2 and TRBJ2-1, is as follows: EPEVTQTPSHQVTQMGQEVILRCVPISNHLYFYWYRQILGQKVEFLVSFYNNEISEKSEIFDDQFSVERPDGSNFTLKIRSTKLEDSAMYFCASRGDRSYEQFFGPGTRLTVL.

This clonotype appeared many times. This chain connects TRBV6-1 to TRBJ1-1; possible D gene TRBD1, 6 bases. Germline-derived CDR1 and CDR2 are MNHNS and SASEGT. Trimming left V 8 bases short and J 4 bases short, with 11 bases between. This CDR3 has 12 amino acids. This chain's CDR3 is CASQMGATEAFF. The CDR3 DNA follows: TGTGCCAGCCAAATGGGGGCCACTGAAGCTTTCTTT.

The chain has TRBV27 and TRBJ2-4; perhaps TRBD1 as D (5 bases). Deletions cut 6 bases from V and 5 bases from J, with 14 bases between. CDR1 is MNHEY, CDR2 SMNVEV, per germline (reference sequence). CDR3 length: 14 amino acids. The CDR3 nucleotides read TGTGCCAGCAGCCCGTATTGGGGCGAAAACATTCAGTACTTC. Encoded protein: CASSPYWGENIQYF.

This clonotype was observed many times. The chain carries TRBV28 and TRBJ2-3, with D possibly being TRBD1 (6 bases). Germline CDR1 reads MDHEN; CDR2 reads SYDVKM. The CDR3 covers 15 residues. Trimming stripped 4 bases from V and 3 bases from J, with 14 bases between. DNA for the CDR3: TGTGCCAGCAGTTACCCCCAGGGGTTTACAGATACGCAGTATTTT. The encoded protein is CASSYPQGFTDTQYF.

There are many counts of this clonotype. The V call is TRBV5-6, the J call TRBJ2-1; 9 bases match TRBD1. Germline V gene lookup returns CDR1 SGHDT and CDR2 YYEEEE. The CDR3 spans 16 residues. V lost 1 base to trimming and J lost 4 bases; unmatched junction nucleotides: 6. The CDR3 protein is CASSLNRGLLYNEQFF. The CDR3 DNA sequence: TGTGCCAGCAGCTTGAACAGGGGGCTCCTATACAATGAGCAGTTCTTC.

The table lists this clonotype with many counts. V is TRBV6-5 and J is TRBJ1-1; D unresolved. With 2 bases removed from V and 7 bases from J, the gap between germline ends came to 8 bases. This CDR3 is 12 amino acids long. CDR1 is MNHEY and CDR2 is SVGAGI in the germline V gene. CDR3 sequence reads: CASSYRTVEAFF. As DNA, the CDR3 is TGTGCCAGCAGTTACCGGACTGTTGAAGCTTTCTTT.

As for this clonotype: A much bigger clone sits one base away, suggesting this may be a read error. The V call is TRBV7-9, the J call TRBJ2-5; possibly TRBD2 for D (5 bases). Trimming took off 2 bases at V and 11 bases at J, with 33 bases between the two ends. This CDR3 region has 19 residues. Germline CDR1 is SEHNR and CDR2 is FQNEAQ (reference sequence). The chain's CDR3 is CASSLISSATPTAYNEQYF. CDR3 nucleotides: TGTGCCAGCAGCTTAATTAGTAGCGCGACCCCCACGGCCTACAATGAGCAGTACTTC.

There are a few counts of this clonotype. The chain links TRBV29-1 to TRBJ1-2; 11 nucleotides match TRBD1. V gave up 7 bases and J gave up 5 bases; unmatched junction bases: 6. Germline loops: CDR1 SQVTM, CDR2 ANQGSEA. The CDR3 has 13 residues. CDR3 in amino acids: CSAEGQGAYGYTF. CDR3 coding DNA: TGCAGCGCCGAAGGACAGGGGGCGTATGGCTACACCTTC.

There are many counts of this clonotype. The chain has TRBV12-3 or TRBV12-4 and TRBJ2-7; the D gene is possibly TRBD1 (5 bases). V was shortened by 1 base and J by 4 bases, with 14 bases between the two germline ends. CDR3 size: 15 residues. CDR3 sequence reads: CASSLGQGISYEQYF. Here the CDR3 DNA reads TGTGCCAGCAGTTTAGGCCAGGGAATTTCGTACGAGCAGTACTTC.

This clonotype was recorded at least ten times. The V and J genes are TRBV7-2 and TRBJ2-5; D not resolved. V lost 2 bases and J 3 bases, leaving 19 bases between the germline ends. The CDR3 sequence is 17 residues long. CDR1 and CDR2 (germline): SGHTA, FQGNSA. CDR3 in DNA: TGTGCCAGCAGCTTAAATCCCCCCGGTGTAGCCGAAGAGACCCAGTACTTC. Translating it yields CASSLNPPGVAEETQYF.

This clonotype was counted ten times or more. The chain recombines TRBV30 with TRBJ2-7; D gene unclear. Germline V lookup: CDR1 GTSNPN, CDR2 SVGIG (reference sequence). Trimming pared 4 bases from V and 1 base from J, leaving 5 bases between. The CDR3 totals 11 residues. The CDR3 protein is CAWTSSYEQYF. DNA of the CDR3: TGTGCCTGGACTAGTTCCTACGAGCAGTACTTC. The full variable domain, in which reference TRBV30 and TRBJ2-7 provide the parts outside the CDR3, is SQTIHQWPATLVQPVGSPLSLECTVEGTSNPNLYWYRQAAGRGLQLLFYSVGIGQISSEVPQNLSASRPQDRQFILSSKKLLLSDSGFYLCAWTSSYEQYFGPGTRLTVT.

This clonotype was found many times. V is TRBV11-2 and J is TRBJ1-1, with D hard to call. The germline gives CDR1 SGHAT, CDR2 FQNNGV. V lost 1 base and J lost 0, with 6 bases in between. CDR3 length equals 14 residues. CDR3 nucleotide sequence: TGTGCCAGCAGCTTAGGTATCATGAACACTGAAGCTTTCTTT. Its translation: CASSLGIMNTEAFF.

This clonotype was recorded at least ten times. The chain uses TRBV7-8 and TRBJ2-1; D is possibly TRBD2 (6 bases). CDR3 length: 15 residues. CDR1 SGHVS and CDR2 FQNEAQ come from the germline V gene. V was clipped by 4 bases and J by 7 bases, with 17 bases between them. The CDR3, as DNA: TGTGCCAGCAGCTCACTAGCTGAGGCGATTAATGAGCAGTTCTTC. Its translation is CASSSLAEAINEQFF.

This chain uses TRBV19 with TRBJ1-5; D is perhaps TRBD1 (5 bases). Germline CDR1 is LNHDA and CDR2 is SQIVND (reference sequence). The CDR3 runs to 17 residues. V dropped 4 bases and J dropped 6 bases, with 22 bases sitting between them. The CDR3 DNA is TGTGCCAGTAGTAACGCGGGACTTCAGAAGCGGGGTCAGCCCCAGCATTTT. Translating it yields CASSNAGLQKRGQPQHF.

This clonotype was seen repeatedly, ten times or more. The DNA of the CDR3 is TGTGCCATCAGTGAGCTAGGGTTTGGCACTGAAGCTTTCTTT. It translates to CAISELGFGTEAFF. The chain is built from TRBV10-3 and TRBJ1-1, with unresolved D. With 2 bases removed from V and 4 bases from J, the gap between germline ends came to 11 bases. Germline values: CDR1 ENHRY, CDR2 SYGVKD. The CDR3 consists of 14 residues.

The gene calls are TRBV12-3 or TRBV12-4 and TRBJ1-3, with D unresolved. The CDR3 is 15 residues long. Between the trimmed V and J ends, which lost 3 bases and 1 base, there was a span of 10 bases. The CDR3 DNA sequence: TGTGCCAGCAGTTTTTTAGAGTCGTCTGGAAACACCATATATTTT. This gives the protein CASSFLESSGNTIYF.

This clonotype was picked up many times. The V and J genes are TRBV12-3 or TRBV12-4 and TRBJ1-2; no reliable D call. This CDR3 has 14 residues. V was pared by 6 bases and J by 4 bases, with 15 bases between. The CDR3 loop reads CASSLSEVAYGYTF. CDR3 coding DNA: TGTGCCAGCAGCCTATCGGAGGTAGCCTATGGCTACACCTTC.